This TCR beta chain was recovered during a study of cytomegalovirus exposure and HLA in healthy donors. Study-level points and caveats: Previous analysis showed most TCR beta V segments were productive about 90% or about 30% of the time. Across all donors, roughly uniform sequencing depth was an assumption of the presence/absence analyses. Rarity characterized most TCR sequences, yet some public TCRs appeared in many donors.

To note about this clone: Antigen: not known.

There are 14 residues in the CDR3. Trimming took 7 bases from V and 7 from J, leaving 19 bases between them. CDR1 and CDR2 (germline): MNHEY, SVGAGI. PCR used 60 Vbeta primers and 13 Jbeta primers. The method was immunoSEQ multiplex PCR; TCRdb's version includes in-frame clones alone and lacks a portion of them. Here the sample spans 89,000 or so clones, around four fifths being singletons. This TCR came from a boy aged 5-17 years in good health and CMV-seronegative. The material sequenced was PBMCs. V and J are TRBV6-5 and TRBJ1-1, with D possibly matching TRBD1 (6 bases). The CDR3 is CASTAGGTTLEAFF. The CDR3 DNA is TGTGCCAGCACCGCTGGGGGCACGACACTTGAAGCTTTCTTT.